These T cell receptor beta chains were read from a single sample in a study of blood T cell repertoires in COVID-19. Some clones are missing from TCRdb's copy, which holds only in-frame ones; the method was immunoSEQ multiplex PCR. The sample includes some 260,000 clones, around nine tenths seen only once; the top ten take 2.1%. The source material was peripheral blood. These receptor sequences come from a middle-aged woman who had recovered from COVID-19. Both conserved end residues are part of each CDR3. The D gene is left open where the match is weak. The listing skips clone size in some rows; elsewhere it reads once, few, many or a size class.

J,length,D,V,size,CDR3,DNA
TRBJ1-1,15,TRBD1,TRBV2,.,CASKTGDRAPLEAFF,TGTGCCAGCAAGACTGGTGACAGGGCCCCTCTTGAAGCTTTCTTT
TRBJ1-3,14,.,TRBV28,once,CASGGRSAGNTIYF,TGTGCCAGCGGGGGCCGGAGCGCTGGAAACACCATATATTTT
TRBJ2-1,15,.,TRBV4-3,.,CASSQGGGPYNEQFF,TGCGCCAGCAGCCAAGGTGGTGGCCCCTACAATGAGCAGTTCTTC
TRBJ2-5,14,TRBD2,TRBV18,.,CASSPRTSQETQYF,TGTGCCAGCTCACCACGGACTAGCCAAGAGACCCAGTACTTC
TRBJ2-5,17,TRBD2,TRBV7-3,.,CASSLRGTSGSQETQYF,TGTGCCAGCAGCTTAAGGGGGACTAGCGGGTCCCAAGAGACCCAGTACTTC
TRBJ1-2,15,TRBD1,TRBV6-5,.,CASRYRDRGVGGYTF,TGTGCCAGCAGATACCGGGACAGGGGAGTCGGCGGCTACACCTTC
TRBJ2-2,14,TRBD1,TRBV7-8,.,CASRLQGAGGELFF,TGTGCCAGCAGGTTGCAGGGGGCCGGCGGGGAGCTGTTTTTT
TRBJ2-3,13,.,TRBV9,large,CASSVGSPDTQYF,TGTGCCAGCAGCGTAGGTAGTCCAGATACGCAGTATTTT
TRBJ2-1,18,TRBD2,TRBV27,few,CASSELGLAGGVYNEQFF,TGTGCCAGCAGTGAACTGGGACTAGCGGGAGGGGTATACAATGAGCAGTTCTTC
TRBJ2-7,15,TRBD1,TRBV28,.,CASSLSGTGAYEQYF,TGTGCCAGCAGTTTATCGGGGACAGGGGCCTACGAGCAGTACTTC
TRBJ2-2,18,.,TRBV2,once,CASSESEQLHANTGELFF,TGTGCCAGCAGTGAATCCGAACAGCTACACGCGAACACCGGGGAGCTGTTTTTT
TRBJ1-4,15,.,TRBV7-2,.,CASSLDGGINEKLFF,TGTGCCAGCAGCTTAGATGGGGGGATAAATGAAAAACTGTTTTTT
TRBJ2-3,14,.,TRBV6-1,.,CASSEAGAGDTQYF,TGTGCCAGCAGTGAAGCGGGGGCGGGAGATACGCAGTATTTT
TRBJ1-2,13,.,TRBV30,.,CAWRGALGFGYTF,TGTGCCTGGAGAGGGGCTTTAGGGTTTGGCTACACCTTC
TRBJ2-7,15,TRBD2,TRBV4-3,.,CASSQARRGGYEQYF,TGCGCCAGCAGCCAAGCCCGTCGGGGGGGCTACGAGCAGTACTTC
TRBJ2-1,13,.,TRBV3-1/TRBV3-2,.,CASSQGWHNEQFF,TGTGCCAGCAGCCAAGGGTGGCATAATGAGCAGTTCTTC
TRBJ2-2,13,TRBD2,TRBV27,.,CASSLGGAGELFF,TGTGCCAGCAGTTTGGGGGGGGCCGGGGAGCTGTTTTTT
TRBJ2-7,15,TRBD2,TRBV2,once,CAGGEGAGGGHEQYF,TGTGCCGGCGGAGAAGGGGCGGGAGGAGGCCACGAGCAGTACTTC
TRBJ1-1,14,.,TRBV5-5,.,CASSWGPGRTEAFF,TGTGCCAGCAGCTGGGGGCCGGGAAGAACTGAAGCTTTCTTT
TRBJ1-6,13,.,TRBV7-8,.,CASSATVNSPLHF,TGTGCCAGCAGCGCGACAGTAAATTCACCCCTCCACTTT
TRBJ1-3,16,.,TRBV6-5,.,CASSYTMGDSGNTIYF,TGTGCCAGCAGTTACACTATGGGAGACTCTGGAAACACCATATATTTT
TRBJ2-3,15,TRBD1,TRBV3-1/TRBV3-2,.,CASSQGDRYTDTQYF,TGTGCCAGCAGCCAAGGGGACAGATACACAGATACGCAGTATTTT
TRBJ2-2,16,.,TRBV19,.,CASSNPISSDIGELFF,TGTGCCAGTAGTAATCCCATATCTAGCGACATCGGGGAGCTGTTTTTT
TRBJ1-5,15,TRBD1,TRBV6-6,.,CASSYGTASNQPQHF,TGTGCCAGCAGTTACGGGACAGCTAGCAATCAGCCCCAGCATTTT
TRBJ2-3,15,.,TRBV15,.,CATSRAGDFADTQYF,TGTGCCACCAGCAGAGCGGGAGATTTTGCAGATACGCAGTATTTT
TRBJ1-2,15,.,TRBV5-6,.,CASSLVGPQRYGYTF,TGTGCCAGCAGCTTGGTAGGCCCCCAGAGGTATGGCTACACCTTC
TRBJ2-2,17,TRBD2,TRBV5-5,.,CASSPPGGAAGTGELFF,TGTGCCAGCAGCCCCCCGGGGGGGGCAGCTGGCACCGGGGAGCTGTTTTTT
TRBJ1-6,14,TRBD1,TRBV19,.,CASSLDRGRSPLHF,TGTGCCAGTAGTCTGGACAGGGGGCGGTCACCCCTCCACTTT
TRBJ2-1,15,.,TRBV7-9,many,CASSLVRVNYNEQFF,TGTGCCAGCAGCTTGGTCAGGGTAAACTACAATGAGCAGTTCTTC
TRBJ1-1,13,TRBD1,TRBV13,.,CASSSDRVTEAFF,TGTGCCAGCAGCTCAGACAGGGTGACTGAAGCTTTCTTT
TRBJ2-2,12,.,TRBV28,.,CASKEVFGELFF,TGTGCCAGCAAGGAGGTGTTTGGGGAGCTGTTTTTT
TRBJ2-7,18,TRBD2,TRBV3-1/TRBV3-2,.,CASSHTGTSGSKALEQYF,TGTGCCAGCAGCCACACCGGGACTAGCGGGAGCAAGGCACTCGAGCAGTACTTC
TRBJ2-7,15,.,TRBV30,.,CAWSGQSTPSYEQYF,TGTGCCTGGAGTGGACAGAGCACCCCCTCCTACGAGCAGTACTTC
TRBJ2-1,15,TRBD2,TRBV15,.,CATSRGTSGGANQFF,TGTGCCACCAGCAGAGGGACTAGCGGGGGGGCCAATCAGTTCTTC
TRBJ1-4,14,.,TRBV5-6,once,CASSLQGGGEKLFF,TGTGCCAGCAGTCTCCAGGGAGGGGGTGAAAAACTGTTTTTT
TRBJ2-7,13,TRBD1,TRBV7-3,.,CASSSGQVGEQYF,TGTGCCAGCAGCTCGGGACAGGTTGGAGAGCAGTACTTC
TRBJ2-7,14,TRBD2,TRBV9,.,CASSVASGNYEQYF,TGTGCCAGCAGCGTGGCTAGCGGGAACTACGAGCAGTACTTC
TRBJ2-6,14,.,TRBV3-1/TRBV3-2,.,CASSLLSGANVLTF,TGTGCCAGCAGCCTACTTTCTGGGGCCAACGTCCTGACTTTC
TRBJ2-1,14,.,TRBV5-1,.,CASSLAQVSHEQFF,TGCGCCAGCAGCTTGGCTCAGGTATCCCATGAGCAGTTCTTC
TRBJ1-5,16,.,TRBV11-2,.,CASSLDGASPNQPQHF,TGTGCCAGCAGCTTAGATGGGGCTTCCCCTAATCAGCCCCAGCATTTT
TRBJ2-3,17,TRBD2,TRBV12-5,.,CASGLFQTSGSADTQYF,TGTGCTAGTGGTTTGTTCCAAACTAGCGGGAGCGCAGATACGCAGTATTTT
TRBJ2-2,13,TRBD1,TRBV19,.,CATGQGVTGELFF,TGTGCCACGGGACAGGGGGTCACCGGGGAGCTGTTTTTT
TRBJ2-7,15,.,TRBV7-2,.,CASSLGGTATYEQYF,TGTGCCAGCAGCTTAGGCGGGACAGCTACGTACGAGCAGTACTTC